This T cell receptor (beta chain) was recorded in a study of cytomegalovirus exposure and HLA in healthy donors. Overall study results and limits: Being productive about 87% or about 30% of the time was typical of most TCR beta V segments in an earlier analysis. Most TCR sequences were rare, but some public TCRs occurred in many donors.

The CDR3 is made up of 15 amino acids. Between the trimmed V and J ends, which lost 0 bases and 7 bases, there was a span of 12 bases. Per germline, CDR1 MGHRA and CDR2 YSYEKL. Remarks on this clone: The antigen is not known.

Amplification used 60 Vbeta primers and 13 Jbeta primers. Sequencing used immunoSEQ multiplex PCR; TCRdb keeps in-frame clones, though not all of them. The sample has fewer than 100,000 clones; 70% to 80% are singletons. Material: PBMCs. The sequence was obtained from a man aged 40-49 years in good health and CMV-seronegative. The chain links TRBV4-1 to TRBJ1-4; D remains ambiguous. As DNA, the CDR3 is TGCGCCAGCAGCCAAGAGGGCAGGTCTGGTGAAAAACTGTTTTTT. This encodes CASSQEGRSGEKLFF.